Each of the 22 T cell receptor beta chains below was sequenced from the same sample in a study of neurological immune-mediated disorders. MiXCR, run by TCRdb on the 5' RACE reads, gives a single entry per CDR3 protein. The data contain 46,000 or so distinct CDR3 sequences, roughly 4.4% of them singletons. Sequencing was done on a sample of PBMCs. These receptors all stem from a woman aged 55-75 years with multiple sclerosis.

This clonotype showed up many times. V usage is TRBV7-2 and J usage is TRBJ1-5; tentatively, D is TRBD1 (5 bases). This CDR3 region has 14 residues. The germline V and J ends were trimmed by 1 base and 3 bases, with 7 bases remaining between them. Germline CDR1 is SGHTA and CDR2 is FQGNSA. CDR3 residues: CASSLGGINQPQHF. CDR3 coding DNA: TGTGCCAGCAGCTTAGGGGGGATCAATCAGCCCCAGCATTTT.

This clonotype was counted at least ten times. The gene calls are TRBV9 and TRBJ1-1; weak D call: TRBD1 (5 bases). The CDR3 loop spans 13 amino acids. Germline V CDR1 and CDR2: SGDLS, YYNGEE. Trimming took off 0 bases at V and 7 bases at J, with 10 bases between the two ends. CDR3 nucleotides: TGTGCCAGCAGCGTAGTTGGAGACAGTGAAGCTTTCTTT. This codes for CASSVVGDSEAFF.

This clonotype was recorded many times. The chain recombines TRBV4-1 with TRBJ1-1, with 9 bases that match TRBD1. The length of the CDR3 is 16 residues. V was pared by 6 bases and J by 4 bases, with 12 bases of the junction left unmatched. Germline V gene lookup returns CDR1 MGHRA and CDR2 YSYEKL. The CDR3 bases are TGCGCCAGCAGAACAACCGGGACAGGGAGGAGCACTGAAGCTTTCTTT. Its protein product is CASRTTGTGRSTEAFF.

This clonotype has ten or more counts. The rearrangement joins TRBV6-5 to TRBJ2-1; TRBD1 matches at 11 bases. CDR1 and CDR2 from the germline V gene are MNHEY and SVGAGI. The CDR3 is made up of 15 amino acids. The V gene end was trimmed by 6 bases and the J gene end by 6 bases; junction bases not matched to a gene: 7. CDR3 sequence: CASRDRDRGTNEQFF. DNA for the CDR3: TGTGCCAGCAGGGACCGGGACAGGGGGACCAATGAGCAGTTCTTC.

As for this clonotype: A much more abundant neighbour one base away suggests this may be a read error. The chain joins TRBV9 to TRBJ1-5, with D perhaps TRBD1 (5 bases). Looked up from germline, CDR1 is SGDLS and CDR2 is YYNGEE. The CDR3 is 15 amino acids. The CDR3 region is CASSPQDGDAGPQNF. The CDR3 nucleotides are TGTGCCAGCAGCCCTCAGGACGGGGACGCCGGGCCCCAGAATTTT.

In its sample, this clonotype was seen a few times. V gene TRBV20-1 combines with J gene TRBJ2-1; 9 bases agree with TRBD2. The ends lost 5 bases at V and 5 bases at J; junction bases unmatched: 4. The CDR3 spans 13 residues. Per germline, CDR1 DFQATT and CDR2 SNEGSKA (reference sequence). As DNA, the CDR3 is TGCAGTGCTTCGGGACTAGCAAACAATGAGCAGTTCTTC. Translation gives CSASGLANNEQFF.

The rearrangement uses TRBV12-3 or TRBV12-4 and TRBJ1-5; TRBD1 is a possible D gene (5 bases). V lost 5 bases and J 5 bases, leaving 7 bases between the germline ends. There are 12 residues in the CDR3. The CDR3 loop reads CASSTGDQPQHF. In DNA form, the CDR3 reads TGTGCCAGCAGTACAGGAGATCAGCCCCAGCATTTT.

This clonotype was detected ten times or more. The V gene is TRBV12-3 or TRBV12-4, the J gene TRBJ1-2; weak D call: TRBD1 (5 bases). The CDR3 length is 14 residues. Deletions cut 6 bases from V and 5 bases from J, with 16 bases between. The CDR3 reads CASSLGGFAYGYTF. The DNA of the CDR3 is TGTGCCAGCAGCCTCGGGGGGTTCGCGTATGGCTACACCTTC.

This clonotype was found a few times. The rearrangement joins TRBV7-2 to TRBJ1-2; D is possibly TRBD1 (6 bases). Per the germline V gene, CDR1 is SGHTA and CDR2 is FQGNSA. V lost 6 bases and J lost 4, with 15 bases in between. This CDR3 comprises 14 residues. The CDR3 DNA follows: TGTGCCAGCAGACCGGACAGTGCTTCCTATGGCTACACCTTC. Its protein is CASRPDSASYGYTF.

This clonotype was detected ten times or more. The chain carries TRBV7-2 and TRBJ2-6; D remains unclear. V shed 3 bases and J shed 6 bases, with 9 bases lying between them. The CDR3 contains 14 residues. CDR1 is SGHTA and CDR2 is FQGNSA in the germline V gene. This CDR3 is CASSLGYEANVLTF. CDR3 bases: TGTGCCAGCAGCTTGGGGTACGAGGCCAACGTCCTGACTTTC. Full variable domain (outside the CDR3, taken from reference TRBV7-2 and TRBJ2-6): GAGVSQSPSNKVTEKGKDVELRCDPISGHTALYWYRQSLGQGLEFLIYFQGNSAPDKSGLPSDRFSAERTGGSVSTLTIQRTQQEDSAVYLCASSLGYEANVLTFGAGSRLTVL.

This clonotype was picked up many times. The chain is built from TRBV7-2 and TRBJ2-5; D remains ambiguous. Germline-derived CDR1 and CDR2 are SGHTA and FQGNSA. V lost 1 base and J 4 bases, leaving 10 bases between the germline ends. This CDR3 contains 14 residues. DNA of the CDR3: TGTGCCAGCAGCTTAGGGCAGTCCGGAGAGACCCAGTACTTC. Translated, it gives CASSLGQSGETQYF.

This clonotype was counted many times. The chain recombines TRBV10-3 with TRBJ2-5, with 10 bases lining up with TRBD1. The V gene end was trimmed by 10 bases and the J gene end by 5 bases; junction bases not matched to a gene: 4. The germline V gene has CDR1 ENHRY and CDR2 SYGVKD. The CDR3 totals 12 residues. CDR3 bases: TGTGCCACGACAGGGGGCAGGGAGACCCAGTACTTC. Translation gives CATTGGRETQYF.

This clonotype was counted at least ten times. The rearrangement joins TRBV20-1 to TRBJ2-1, with TRBD2 matching 11 bases. The V gene's germline CDR1 is DFQATT and CDR2 SNEGSKA (reference sequence). With 5 bases clipped from V and 4 bases from J, the junction kept 7 bases outside the gene matches. The CDR3 is 15 amino acids. CDR3 sequence: CSASLAGGGYNEQFF. DNA for the CDR3: TGCAGTGCTTCCCTAGCGGGAGGAGGTTACAATGAGCAGTTCTTC.

This clonotype has a handful of counts. The J gene is TRBJ2-4, the V gene TRBV6-5; TRBD1 is a possible D gene (6 bases). Germline V gene data show CDR1 as MNHEY and CDR2 as SVGAGI. This CDR3 spans 17 amino acids. V lost 3 bases and J 0 bases, leaving 15 bases between the germline ends. CDR3 protein: CASSYNRDTRAKNIQYF. CDR3 bases: TGTGCCAGCAGTTATAACCGGGACACAAGAGCCAAAAACATTCAGTACTTC.

This clonotype was found a few times. The chain recombines TRBV12-3 or TRBV12-4 with TRBJ2-3; tentatively, D is TRBD1 (7 bases). This CDR3 has 12 residues. V shed 11 bases and J shed 4 bases, with 13 bases lying between them. The CDR3 here is CAGARGADTQYF. The CDR3 DNA reads as TGTGCCGGCGCCAGGGGGGCAGATACGCAGTATTTT.

In this sample, this clonotype turned up many times. The CDR3 reads CASSRIQQGATDTQYF. The CDR3 DNA sequence: TGCGCCAGCAGCCGGATACAACAGGGGGCGACGGATACGCAGTATTTT. The chain employs TRBV5-1 and TRBJ2-3, with TRBD1 matching 9 bases. V was pared by 4 bases and J by 6 bases, with 12 bases of the junction left unmatched. Germline V gene lookup returns CDR1 SGHRS and CDR2 YFSETQ. There are 16 residues in the CDR3.

This clonotype was counted ten times or more. The genes are TRBV15 and TRBJ2-1; possibly TRBD1 or TRBD2 for D (5 bases each). V was shortened by 0 bases and J by 8 bases, with 20 bases between the two germline ends. From germline, CDR1 is LNHNV and CDR2 YYDKDF (reference sequence). CDR3 length: 17 amino acids. The CDR3 protein is CATSRDRGTSVSHEQFF. DNA of the CDR3: TGTGCCACCAGCAGAGATCGAGGGACCTCCGTCTCGCATGAGCAGTTCTTC.

This clonotype was observed at least ten times. The chain links TRBV20-1 to TRBJ1-2; no clear D. CDR1 DFQATT and CDR2 SNEGSKA come from the germline V gene (reference sequence). This CDR3 region has 12 residues. V lost 1 base and J lost 3, with 6 bases in between. The CDR3 is CSARAVDYGYTF. CDR3 nucleotide sequence: TGCAGTGCTAGAGCCGTGGACTATGGCTACACCTTC.

This clonotype was seen at least ten times. The rearrangement joins TRBV12-3 or TRBV12-4 to TRBJ2-3; D is unclear. The CDR3 is 14 residues long. Trimming pared 1 base from V and 4 bases from J, leaving 9 bases between. The CDR3 DNA is TGTGCCAGCAGTTTAGGCGTTTTGGCAGATACGCAGTATTTT. It codes for CASSLGVLADTQYF.

This clonotype occurred once. The CDR3 end shows no conserved phenylalanine or tryptophan, and so a read error is likely. J is TRBJ2-5 and V is TRBV20-1, with D unresolved. Between the trimmed V and J ends, which lost 4 bases and 0 bases, there was a span of 3 bases. The CDR3 consists of 11 residues. Germline V gives CDR1 DFQATT, CDR2 SNEGSKA (reference sequence). CDR3 in amino acids: CSATNQETQYN. CDR3 DNA: TGCAGTGCTACAAACCAAGAGACCCAGTACAAC.

This clonotype was counted many times. The gene calls are TRBV4-3 and TRBJ2-5; D is ambiguous. Trimming cost V 1 base and J 5 bases, with 8 bases left between them. The CDR3 totals 13 residues. Germline V gene data show CDR1 as LGHNA and CDR2 as YSLEER. The CDR3 is CASSQGIGETQYF. The CDR3 DNA reads as TGCGCCAGCAGCCAAGGGATCGGGGAGACCCAGTACTTC.

This clonotype was counted only a few times. The V gene is TRBV2, the J gene TRBJ1-2; D is unresolved. V lost 3 bases to trimming and J lost 3 bases, with 5 bases between them. Germline assignment: CDR1 SNHLY and CDR2 FYNNEI. This CDR3 comprises 12 residues. The chain's CDR3 is CASSEVYYGYTF. The CDR3 DNA sequence: TGTGCCAGCAGTGAGGTGTACTATGGCTACACCTTC. Variable domain in full (rest from reference TRBV2 and TRBJ1-2): EPEVTQTPSHQVTQMGQEVILRCVPISNHLYFYWYRQILGQKVEFLVSFYNNEISEKSEIFDDQFSVERPDGSNFTLKIRSTKLEDSAMYFCASSEVYYGYTFGSGTRLTVV.